This T cell receptor beta chain was documented in a study of regulatory T cells in long-lasting Graves disease. Study observations and caveats: Persistent disease preferred TRBV28, TRBJ1-2 and TRBJ2-5.

This clonotype was counted ten times or more. Its target is not known. Combining iRepertoire HTBI primers with Arm-PCR of CDR3 regions, the authors built TCR beta libraries. TCRdb called the multiplex PCR reads again in MiXCR, with one record for every CDR3 protein. The data show 350,000 to 450,000 distinct CDR3 sequences, 15% seen once. Specified time point: newly diagnosed GD, antithyroid drugs for less than 3 months. Scientists built the TCR library using RNA that was extracted from PBMCs. The CDR3 totals 12 residues. Germline values: CDR1 LGHNT, CDR2 FRNRAP. V was shortened by 6 bases and J by 6 bases, with 11 bases between the two germline ends. A further study also used this sample, focusing on T cells in Graves' hyperthyroidism and ophthalmopathy. In that study: Exclusion of patients followed from uncontrolled infection, other autoimmune disease, pregnancy or lactation. In validation, the model predicted ophthalmopathy. These predictions came a median approximately 6.5 months before onset.

The chain employs TRBV12-5 and TRBJ2-5; D is undetermined. The sample was peripheral blood mononuclear cells (PBMCs), taken at new diagnosis, from a patient treated with antithyroid drugs. The sequence was obtained from a woman aged 40 to 50 with Graves disease. The CDR3 here is CASGTSVQTQYF. The CDR3 nucleotides read TGTGCTAGTGGCACCAGCGTTCAGACCCAGTACTTC.